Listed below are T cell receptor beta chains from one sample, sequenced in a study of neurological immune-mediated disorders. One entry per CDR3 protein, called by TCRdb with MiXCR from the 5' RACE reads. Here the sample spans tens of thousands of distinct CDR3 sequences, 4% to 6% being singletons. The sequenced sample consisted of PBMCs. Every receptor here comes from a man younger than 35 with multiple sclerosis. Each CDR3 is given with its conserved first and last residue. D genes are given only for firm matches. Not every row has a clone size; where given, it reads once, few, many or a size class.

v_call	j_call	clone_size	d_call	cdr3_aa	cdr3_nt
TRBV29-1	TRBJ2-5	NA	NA	CSVLRGGETQYF	TGCAGCGTCCTTCGGGGTGGGGAGACCCAGTACTTC
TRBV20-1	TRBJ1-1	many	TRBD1	CSARRDRGRVAFF	TGCAGTGCTAGACGTGACAGGGGGCGAGTAGCTTTCTTT
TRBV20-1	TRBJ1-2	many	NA	CSAGDIYGYTF	TGCAGTGCTGGGGACATCTATGGCTACACCTTC
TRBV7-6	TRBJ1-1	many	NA	CASSLAGQGTEAFF	TGTGCCAGCAGCTTAGCGGGTCAGGGCACTGAAGCTTTCTTT
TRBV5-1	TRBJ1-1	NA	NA	CASRQAVDTEAFF	TGCGCCAGCAGGCAGGCCGTGGACACTGAAGCTTTCTTT
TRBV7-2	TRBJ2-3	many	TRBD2	CASSSRLAQYTQYF	TGTGCCAGCAGCTCCCGACTAGCGCAGTATACGCAGTATTTT
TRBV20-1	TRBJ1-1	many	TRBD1	CSARTGGFEAFF	TGCAGTGCTAGGACAGGGGGCTTTGAAGCTTTCTTT
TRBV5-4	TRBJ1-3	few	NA	CASSLGSRSGKTIYF	TGTGCCAGCAGCTTGGGTAGCAGATCTGGAAAAACCATATATTTT
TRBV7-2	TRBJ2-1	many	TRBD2	CASSFLGLAGGGYNEQFF	TGTGCCAGCAGCTTTCTCGGACTAGCGGGAGGGGGCTACAATGAGCAGTTCTTC
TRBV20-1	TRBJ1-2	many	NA	CSARDRRRGVNGYTF	TGCAGTGCTAGAGATCGCAGGAGAGGGGTAAATGGCTACACCTTC
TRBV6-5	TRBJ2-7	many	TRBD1	CASSPGQAFSYEQYF	TGTGCCAGCAGTCCGGGACAGGCCTTCTCCTACGAGCAGTACTTC
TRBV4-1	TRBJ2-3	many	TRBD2	CASSQLAGRTDTQYF	TGCGCCAGCAGCCAACTAGCGGGGCGCACAGATACGCAGTATTTT
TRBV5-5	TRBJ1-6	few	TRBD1	CASSFFGTGDSPLHF	TGTGCCAGCAGCTTTTTCGGGACAGGTGATTCACCCCTCCACTTT
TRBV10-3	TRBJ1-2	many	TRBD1	CAISTGKTGDLNYGYTF	TGTGCCATCAGTACGGGGAAGACAGGGGACCTCAACTATGGCTACACCTTC
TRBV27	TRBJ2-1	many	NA	CASSATRRGSSYNEQFF	TGTGCCAGCAGTGCGACTAGGAGGGGGAGCTCCTACAATGAGCAGTTCTTC
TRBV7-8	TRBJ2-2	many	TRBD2	CASSLTAGGRVGELFF	TGTGCCAGCAGCTTAACAGCGGGGGGACGGGTCGGGGAGCTGTTTTTT
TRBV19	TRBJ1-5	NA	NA	CASSIIGQPVSHSNQPQNF	TGTGCCAGTAGTATAATCGGACAGCCGGTATCACATAGCAATCAGCCCCAGAATTTT
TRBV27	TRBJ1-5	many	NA	CASSLKQGSGQPQHF	TGTGCCAGCAGTTTGAAACAGGGAAGCGGTCAGCCCCAGCATTTT
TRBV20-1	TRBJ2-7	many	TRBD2	CSARDRAGGAAYEQYF	TGCAGTGCTAGAGATCGAGCGGGAGGGGCAGCCTACGAGCAGTACTTC
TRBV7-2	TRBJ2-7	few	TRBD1	CASSYTGGDYEQYF	TGTGCCAGCAGCTATACAGGGGGCGACTACGAGCAGTACTTC
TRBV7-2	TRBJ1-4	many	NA	CASKVAATNEKLFF	TGTGCCAGCAAGGTCGCCGCAACTAATGAAAAACTGTTTTTT
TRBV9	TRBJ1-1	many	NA	CASSVGFGSGTEAFF	NA
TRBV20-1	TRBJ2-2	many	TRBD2	CSAKTSYTGELFF	TGCAGTGCTAAGACTAGCTACACCGGGGAGCTGTTTTTT
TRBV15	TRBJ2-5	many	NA	CATSRARGRSIGETQYF	TGTGCCACCAGCAGAGCCCGGGGCAGGTCGATCGGGGAGACCCAGTACTTC
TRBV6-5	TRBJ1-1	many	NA	CASSSWVNTEAFF	TGTGCCAGCAGTAGTTGGGTGAACACTGAAGCTTTCTTT
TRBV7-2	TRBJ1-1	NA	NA	CASSFRLGGTEAFF	TGTGCCAGCAGCTTTCGGTTGGGGGGCACTGAAGCTTTCTTT
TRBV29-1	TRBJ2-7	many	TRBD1	CSAVRLLGQGSSYEQYF	TGCAGCGCTGTTCGCCTTCTGGGACAGGGAAGCTCCTACGAGCAGTACTTC
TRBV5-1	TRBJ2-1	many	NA	CASSLVGAGSNEQFF	TGCGCCAGCAGCTTGGTAGGGGCGGGCAGCAATGAGCAGTTCTTC
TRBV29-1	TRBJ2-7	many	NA	CSVDRYRRVRAYEQYF	TGCAGCGTTGATCGATACCGTCGGGTAAGGGCCTACGAGCAGTACTTC
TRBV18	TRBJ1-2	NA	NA	CASSPPMGVGYGYTF	TGTGCCAGCTCACCACCGATGGGAGTAGGGTATGGCTACACCTTC
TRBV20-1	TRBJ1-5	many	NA	CSARDRGGWQPQHF	TGCAGTGCTAGAGATCGGGGCGGATGGCAGCCCCAGCATTTT
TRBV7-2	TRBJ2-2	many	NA	CASRKHPRQATGELFF	TGTGCCAGCAGGAAGCACCCGCGACAGGCCACCGGGGAGCTGTTTTTT
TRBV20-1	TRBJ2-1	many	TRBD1	CSAPGTGYSNEQFF	TGCAGTGCTCCCGGGACAGGGTACTCTAATGAGCAGTTCTTC
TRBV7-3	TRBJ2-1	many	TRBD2	CASSLTGASGRTEQFF	TGTGCCAGCAGCTTAACGGGAGCTAGCGGGAGGACTGAGCAGTTCTTC
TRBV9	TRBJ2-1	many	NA	CASSPRAWEQFF	TGTGCCAGCTCCCCAAGGGCTTGGGAGCAGTTCTTC
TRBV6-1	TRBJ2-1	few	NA	CASSPTGKAFF	TGTGCCAGCAGTCCCACAGGGAAAGCGTTCTTC
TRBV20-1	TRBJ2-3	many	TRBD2	CSGGGGSDTQYF	TGCAGTGGAGGCGGGGGATCAGATACGCAGTATTTT
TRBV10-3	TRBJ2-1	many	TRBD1	CATGFRTGSDEQFF	TGTGCCACCGGTTTCCGGACAGGGTCCGATGAGCAGTTCTTC
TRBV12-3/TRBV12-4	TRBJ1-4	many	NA	CASRPGPPRATNEKLFF	TGTGCCAGCAGGCCGGGACCCCCAAGGGCAACTAATGAAAAACTGTTTTTT
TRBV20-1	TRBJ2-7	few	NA	CSANDGGGYEQYF	TGCAGTGCCAATGACGGTGGGGGCTACGAGCAGTACTTC
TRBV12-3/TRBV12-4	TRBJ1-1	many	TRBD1	CASSYGQGVEAFF	TGTGCCAGCAGTTATGGACAGGGGGTTGAAGCTTTCTTT
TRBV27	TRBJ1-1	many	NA	CASSLSRMNTEAFF	TGTGCCAGCAGTTTAAGTCGGATGAACACTGAAGCTTTCTTT
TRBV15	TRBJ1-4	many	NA	CATSRDVGATNEKLFF	TGTGCCACCAGCAGAGATGTTGGGGCAACTAATGAAAAACTGTTTTTT
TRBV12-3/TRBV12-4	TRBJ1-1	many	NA	CASSLGGPGTEAFF	TGTGCCAGCAGTTTAGGGGGTCCGGGCACTGAAGCTTTCTTT
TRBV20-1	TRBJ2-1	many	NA	CSAREGSTARKQFF	TGCAGTGCTAGAGAAGGGAGCACAGCGAGAAAGCAGTTCTTC
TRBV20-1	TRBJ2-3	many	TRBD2	CSATRTSGRTDTQYF	TGCAGTGCTACCAGGACTAGCGGGAGGACAGATACGCAGTATTTT
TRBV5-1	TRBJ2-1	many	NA	CASSFFRISSYNEQFF	TGCGCCAGCAGCTTCTTTCGGATAAGCTCCTACAATGAGCAGTTCTTC
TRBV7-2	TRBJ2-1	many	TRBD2	CASSWTSGNLNEQFF	TGTGCCAGCAGCTGGACTAGCGGCAACCTCAATGAGCAGTTCTTC
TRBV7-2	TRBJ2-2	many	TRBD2	CASSLTSGRTQLFF	TGTGCCAGCAGCTTGACTAGCGGGAGGACCCAGCTGTTTTTT